Reported below is one TCR beta chain. The data are from a study of technical replicates of blood from several donors. Assay: immunoSEQ multiplex PCR; the TCRdb copy retains only in-frame clones and omits some. The sample includes fewer than 85,000 clones, 90% of them seen just once. The CDR3 loop spans 16 amino acids. The V gene end was trimmed by 4 bases and the J gene end by 7 bases; junction bases not matched to a gene: 9. Germline V gives CDR1 SGHRS, CDR2 YFSETQ. This TCR was sampled from a human donor in good health. Some clones in this sample may be carry-over from other donors' samples. The sequenced sample consisted of PBMCs. The chain recombines TRBV5-1 with TRBJ1-6; 9 bases are shared with TRBD1. The DNA for the CDR3 is TGCGCCAGCAGCCTGGGACAGGGAACGCAAAATTCACCCCTCCACTTT. Its protein is CASSLGQGTQNSPLHF.